The 11 T cell receptor beta chains in this list originate from one sample, sequenced in a study of beta chain features in type 1 diabetes. Every isolated RNA sample was fully reverse transcribed, so sequencing captured expressed TCRB transcripts. Generated by immunoSEQ multiplex PCR, the TCRdb table keeps only in-frame clones and is missing some. This sample has 200,000 to 250,000 clones, with over 8.5% found just once. The sequenced material came from naive CD4+ T cells from blood. These receptors all stem from a woman aged 18-29 years in good health.

The gene calls are TRBV5-1 and TRBJ1-1, with D unresolved. Trimming pared 3 bases from V and 1 base from J, leaving 7 bases between. Germline V gene data show CDR1 as SGHRS and CDR2 as YFSETQ. This CDR3 comprises 13 residues. This CDR3 is CASSSNSNTEAFF. The CDR3 DNA follows: TGCGCCAGCAGCTCGAACTCGAACACTGAAGCTTTCTTT. Combining the CDR3 with reference TRBV5-1 and TRBJ1-1 gives the whole variable domain KAGVTQTPRYLIKTRGQQVTLSCSPISGHRSVSWYQQTPGQGLQFLFEYFSETQRNKGNFPGRFSGRQFSNSRSEMNVSTLELGDSALYLCASSSNSNTEAFFGQGTRLTVV.

This clone was counted between two and nine times. The chain joins TRBV9 to TRBJ2-3; 7 nucleotides agree with TRBD1. In germline, CDR1 is SGDLS, CDR2 YYNGEE. J gave up 4 bases and V 4 bases, and 3 bases lay outside the gene matches. The CDR3 length is 13 residues. The CDR3 protein is CASSKTGPDTQYF. For the CDR3, the DNA is TGTGCCAGCAGCAAGACAGGGCCAGATACGCAGTATTTT.

This clone was counted between two and nine times. The chain uses TRBV5-4 and TRBJ1-2; TRBD1 agrees at 7 bases. The germline V gene has CDR1 SGHNT and CDR2 YYREEE (reference sequence). The length of the CDR3 is 17 residues. Trimming at V came to 4 bases and at J to 4 bases, leaving 16 bases not matched to a gene. CDR3 loop: CASSPEGRDSLFYGYTF. CDR3 bases: TGTGCCAGCAGCCCTGAAGGTCGGGACAGCTTGTTCTATGGCTACACCTTC.

A few counts support this clone. The rearrangement joins TRBV5-4 to TRBJ2-5; D is possibly TRBD2 (6 bases). The J call may be wrong; the DNA end is better matched by TRBJ2-7. The CDR3 loop spans 16 amino acids. Germline CDR1 and CDR2: SGHNT and YYREEE (reference sequence). Here the CDR3 reads CASSQTSSASSYEQYF. The CDR3 DNA sequence: TGTGCCAGCAGTCAAACGTCTAGCGCCAGCTCCTACGAGCAGTACTTC.

The chain employs TRBV11-2 and TRBJ2-7; no definite D call. Germline V gene lookup returns CDR1 SGHAT and CDR2 FQNNGV. CDR3 length equals 15 residues. Trimming shortened V by 1 base and J by 1 base, and 11 bases separated the two germline ends. The CDR3 coding sequence is TGTGCCAGCAGCTTAGCGCCGCGAGCGTCCTACGAGCAGTACTTC. Amino acid sequence: CASSLAPRASYEQYF.

This clone was seen more than once but under ten times. V usage is TRBV5-1 and J usage is TRBJ1-1, with a tentative D call TRBD1 (6 bases). The germline gives CDR1 SGHRS, CDR2 YFSETQ. This CDR3 has 15 amino acids. Deletions cut 3 bases from V and 1 base from J, with 13 bases between. CDR3 region: CASSWGGHSNTEAFF. In DNA, the CDR3 is TGCGCCAGCAGCTGGGGGGGACACTCGAACACTGAAGCTTTCTTT.

This clone was seen a few times. The chain carries TRBV9 and TRBJ1-2; D ambiguous. The CDR3 consists of 13 residues. CDR1 is SGDLS and CDR2 is YYNGEE in the germline V gene. V shed 0 bases and J shed 4 bases, with 7 bases lying between them. The CDR3 bases are TGTGCCAGCAGCGTAGGAGCGGGCTATGGCTACACCTTC. It codes for CASSVGAGYGYTF.

V gene TRBV5-1 combines with J gene TRBJ2-3; D is possibly TRBD2 (7 bases). This CDR3 is built from 16 residues. Germline assignment: CDR1 SGHRS and CDR2 YFSETQ. With 5 bases removed from V and 2 bases from J, the gap between germline ends came to 18 bases. This CDR3 reads CASRRGAGATTDTQYF. The CDR3 nucleotides read TGCGCCAGCAGACGAGGCGCGGGGGCCACCACAGATACGCAGTATTTT. Filled out from reference TRBV5-1 and TRBJ2-3, the complete variable domain reads KAGVTQTPRYLIKTRGQQVTLSCSPISGHRSVSWYQQTPGQGLQFLFEYFSETQRNKGNFPGRFSGRQFSNSRSEMNVSTLELGDSALYLCASRRGAGATTDTQYFGPGTRLTVL.

The rearrangement joins TRBV21-1 to TRBJ2-1; the table assigns TRBD2, which was not confirmed against the DNA. TRBV21-1 is an annotated pseudogene. CDR3 length: 14 amino acids. CDR3 loop: CASSGTSGSNEQFF. The DNA for the CDR3 is TGTGCCAGCAGTGGGACTAGCGGGAGCAATGAGCAGTTCTTC.

Points on this clone: The junction does not match germline at one end; this may be a read error. This chain links TRBV2 with TRBJ1-2, with 7 bases fitting TRBD1. The germline V gene encodes CDR1 SNHLY and CDR2 FYNNEI. This CDR3 has 12 residues. The CDR3 spells CASSALPGQSNF. The CDR3 coding sequence is TGTGCCAGCAGTGCGCTTCCGGGACAGAGTAACTTC.

V usage is TRBV5-4 and J usage is TRBJ1-6, with a weak D call TRBD1 (5 bases). The V gene's germline CDR1 is SGHNT and CDR2 YYREEE (reference sequence). This CDR3 contains 15 residues. Trimming removed 1 base at V and 7 bases at J, with 12 bases between. The CDR3 reads CASSLPGRDNSPLHF. CDR3 in DNA: TGTGCCAGCAGCTTGCCCGGGAGGGACAATTCACCCCTCCACTTT.